This TCR beta chain was sequenced during a study of OX40 agonist ivuxolimab in advanced cancers. Study in general: Of mixed ages from about 20 to 90 and averaging roughly 66 years, the group was around 78% male. In three patients, partial responses were observed, one with hepatocellular carcinoma and two with cutaneous melanoma. General study findings and limits: Relatively little clonal expansion, among the lowest observed, appeared in partial responders at 0.1-3.0 mg/kg.

On this clone itself: The antigen remains unidentified.

Measured with immunoSEQ multiplex PCR; TCRdb has only the in-frame clones, and not every one. This repertoire shows 45,000 to 60,000 clones, 80% found once; its top ten account for around 4.6%. Patients were ruled out by autoimmune disease history or systemic immunosuppression. Germline-derived CDR1 and CDR2 are SGHTA and FQGNSA. This CDR3 comprises 12 residues. Trimming left V 4 bases short and J 7 bases short, with 5 bases between. This TCR derives from an adult with an advanced solid tumor such as melanoma, head and neck, liver or kidney cancer. The material sequenced was CD4+ or CD8+ T cells sorted from blood, taken in a trial of the OX40 agonist ivuxolimab. V usage is TRBV7-2 and J usage is TRBJ1-6; D gene uncertain. CDR3 loop: CASSSRNSPLHF. The CDR3 region has the DNA TGTGCCAGCAGCTCTCGAAATTCACCCCTCCACTTT.